The 8 T cell receptor beta chains reported below all come from one sample, sequenced in a study of beta chain features in type 1 diabetes. Reverse transcribing all isolated RNA meant expressed TCRB transcripts were sequenced. The repertoire was sequenced with immunoSEQ multiplex PCR; TCRdb's copy has only in-frame clones and lacks some. The data show more than 350,000 clones, about an eighth seen once. Sequencing used naive CD4+ T cells from blood. These receptors originate from a woman younger than 30 in good health.

There are a few counts of this clone. The rearrangement joins TRBV19 to TRBJ2-1; D is tentatively TRBD1 or TRBD2 (5 bases each). Germline CDR1 is LNHDA and CDR2 is SQIVND (reference sequence). There are 13 residues in the CDR3. V dropped 3 bases and J dropped 11 bases, with 14 bases sitting between them. The CDR3 nucleotides read TGTGCCAGTAGTATTGAGGGGTTGGGGAAGCAGTTCTTC. Translation: CASSIEGLGKQFF. Full variable domain (missing parts from reference TRBV19 and TRBJ2-1): DGGITQSPKYLFRKEGQNVTLSCEQNLNHDAMYWYRQDPGQGLRLIYYSQIVNDFQKGDIAEGYSVSREKKESFPLTVTSAQKNPTAFYLCASSIEGLGKQFFGPGTRLTVL.

This clone turned up a few times. V and J are TRBV30 and TRBJ1-5; TRBD1 agrees at 9 bases. The CDR3 spans 14 residues. Germline lookup yields CDR1 GTSNPN and CDR2 SVGIG (reference sequence). The ends lost 2 bases at V and 7 bases at J; junction bases unmatched: 6. The CDR3 spells CAWSPTTGGQPQHF. CDR3 in DNA: TGTGCCTGGAGTCCAACGACAGGGGGGCAGCCCCAGCATTTT.

This chain uses TRBV7-2 with TRBJ2-5; D is uncertain. Trimming removed 8 bases from V and 2 bases from J, with 18 bases in between. Germline assignment: CDR1 SGHTA and CDR2 FQGNSA. The CDR3 runs to 15 residues. CDR3 sequence: CASGIDYRRQETQYF. For the CDR3, the DNA is TGTGCCAGCGGAATCGATTACAGACGGCAAGAGACCCAGTACTTC.

This clone was seen a few times. V gene TRBV2 combines with J gene TRBJ2-7; D is perhaps TRBD1 (6 bases). V shed 6 bases and J shed 4 bases, with 13 bases lying between them. Germline CDR1 and CDR2: SNHLY and FYNNEI. The CDR3 sequence is 13 residues long. The CDR3 is CASRTGPIYEQYV. The DNA of the CDR3 is TGTGCCAGCAGGACAGGCCCCATTTACGAGCAGTACGTC.

As regards this clone: The junction shows a germline mismatch at one end, possibly a read error. The J gene is TRBJ2-7, the V gene TRBV7-3; tentative D call: TRBD2 (7 bases). The CDR3 extends over 15 amino acids. CDR1 and CDR2 from the germline V gene are SGHTA and FQGTGA. The CDR3 reads CASSAKGDYLDEQCF. Here the CDR3 DNA reads TGTGCCAGCAGCGCTAAGGGGGACTACCTGGATGAGCAGTGCTTC. The full variable domain, with the rest looked up from reference TRBV7-3 and TRBJ2-7, is GAGVSQTPSNKVTEKGKYVELRCDPISGHTALYWYRQSLGQGPEFLIYFQGTGAADDSGLPNDRFFAVRPEGSVSTLKIQRTERGDSAVYLCASSAKGDYLDEQCFGPGTRLTVT.

This clone has a handful of counts. The rearrangement uses TRBV4-1 and TRBJ2-5; TRBD2 matches at 10 bases. The CDR3 spans 16 residues. J gave up 0 bases and V 5 bases, and 6 bases lay outside the gene matches. In germline, CDR1 is MGHRA, CDR2 YSYEKL. CDR3 residues: CASSFRTSGNQETQYF. CDR3 bases: TGCGCCAGCAGCTTCCGGACTAGCGGAAACCAAGAGACCCAGTACTTC.

This clone turned up a few times. The chain has TRBV2 and TRBJ1-2; no clear D. Germline V gene lookup returns CDR1 SNHLY and CDR2 FYNNEI. This CDR3 comprises 14 residues. Trimming removed 6 bases at V and 0 bases at J, with 11 bases between. CDR3: CASRPGYSNYGYTF. CDR3 coding DNA: TGTGCCAGCAGGCCGGGATACTCTAACTATGGCTACACCTTC.

This clone showed up just a few times. V usage is TRBV7-2 and J usage is TRBJ2-7; D is perhaps TRBD2 (6 bases). Germline V gives CDR1 SGHTA, CDR2 FQGNSA. Trimming stripped 5 bases from V and 2 bases from J, with 13 bases between. The CDR3 consists of 14 residues. The CDR3 reads CASSLVTGAYEQYV. The CDR3 DNA reads TGTGCCAGCAGCCTTGTAACGGGAGCCTACGAGCAGTACGTC.